This TCR beta chain is drawn from a study of T-cell memory formation after mild COVID-19. cDNA libraries for TCR alpha and TCR beta, carrying sample barcodes and UMIs, came from 5'RACE with constant-segment primers. TCRdb recomputed calls from the 5' RACE reads with MiXCR, one row per CDR3 protein. The sample includes around 340,000 distinct CDR3 sequences, 21% of them seen just once. Material for sequencing was PBMCs or a T cell subset sorted from them (not recorded which). This TCR derives from an adult woman who had mild COVID-19 (a few samples of this study predate the infection). Cell type and time point are not known.

Here the CDR3 DNA reads TGCGCCAGCAGCTTGGCCCGCGGGTGGCCAGGCTCCTACGAGCAGTACTTC. It translates to CASSLARGWPGSYEQYF. V gene TRBV5-1 combines with J gene TRBJ2-7; a weak D match, TRBD2 (5 bases). The CDR3 covers 17 residues. V lost 0 bases and J lost 0, with 16 bases in between. CDR1 SGHRS and CDR2 YFSETQ come from the germline V gene.